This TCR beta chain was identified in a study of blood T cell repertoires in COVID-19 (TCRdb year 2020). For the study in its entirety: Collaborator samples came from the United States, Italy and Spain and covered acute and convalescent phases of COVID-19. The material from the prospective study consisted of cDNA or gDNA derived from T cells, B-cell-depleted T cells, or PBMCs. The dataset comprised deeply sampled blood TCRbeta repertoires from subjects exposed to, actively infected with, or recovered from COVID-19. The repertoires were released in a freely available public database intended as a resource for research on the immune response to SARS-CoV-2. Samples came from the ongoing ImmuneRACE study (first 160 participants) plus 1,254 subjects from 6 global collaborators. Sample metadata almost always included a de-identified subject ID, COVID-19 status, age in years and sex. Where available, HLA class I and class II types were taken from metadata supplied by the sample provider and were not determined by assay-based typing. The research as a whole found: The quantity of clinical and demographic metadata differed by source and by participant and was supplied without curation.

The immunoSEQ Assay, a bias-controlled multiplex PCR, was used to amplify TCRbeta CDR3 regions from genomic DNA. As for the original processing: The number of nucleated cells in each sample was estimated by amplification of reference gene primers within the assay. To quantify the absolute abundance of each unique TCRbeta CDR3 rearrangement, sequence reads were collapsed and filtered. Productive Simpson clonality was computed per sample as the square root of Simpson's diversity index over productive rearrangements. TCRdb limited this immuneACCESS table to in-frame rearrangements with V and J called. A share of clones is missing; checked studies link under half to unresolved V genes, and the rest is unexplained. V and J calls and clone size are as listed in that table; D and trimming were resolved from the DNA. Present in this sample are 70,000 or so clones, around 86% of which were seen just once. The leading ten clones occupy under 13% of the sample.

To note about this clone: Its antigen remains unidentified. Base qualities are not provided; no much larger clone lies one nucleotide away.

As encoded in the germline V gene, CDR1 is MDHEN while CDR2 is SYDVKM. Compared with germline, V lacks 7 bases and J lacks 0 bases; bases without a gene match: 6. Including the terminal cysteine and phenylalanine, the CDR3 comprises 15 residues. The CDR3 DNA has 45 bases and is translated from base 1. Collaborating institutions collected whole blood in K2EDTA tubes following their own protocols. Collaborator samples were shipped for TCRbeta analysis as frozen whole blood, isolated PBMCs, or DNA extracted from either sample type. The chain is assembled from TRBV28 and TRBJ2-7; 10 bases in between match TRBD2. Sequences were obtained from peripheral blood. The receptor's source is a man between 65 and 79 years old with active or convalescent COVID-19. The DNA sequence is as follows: TGTGCCAGCAACCTTAGCGGGGGGAACTCCTACGAGCAGTACTTC. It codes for CASNLSGGNSYEQYF.